Below, 20 T cell receptor beta chains from the same sample are listed, as sequenced in a study of blood T cell repertoires in COVID-19. The repertoire was sequenced with immunoSEQ multiplex PCR; TCRdb's copy has only in-frame clones and lacks some. Of about 220,000 clones listed, approximately 80% are singletons. The sequencing input was PBMCs or T cells enriched from blood (not recorded which). These receptors all come from a woman aged 60-75 years who had recovered from COVID-19.

This clone was counted a single time. J is TRBJ2-7 and V is TRBV5-6; D unclear. Germline V gene sequence: CDR1 SGHDT, CDR2 YYEEEE. Trimming removed 3 bases from V and 0 bases from J, with 4 bases in between. There are 12 residues in the CDR3. The CDR3 DNA sequence: TGTGCCAGCAGCTCCTCCTCCTACGAGCAGTACTTC. It is translated as CASSSSSYEQYF.

V and J are TRBV20-1 and TRBJ2-1; D is undetermined. Germline V gene lookup returns CDR1 DFQATT and CDR2 SNEGSKA (reference sequence). This CDR3 has 11 amino acids. V lost 5 bases, J lost 6 bases, and 8 bases lay in between. The CDR3 coding sequence is TGCAGTGCTCCTCTACGCAATGAGCAGTTCTTC. This gives the protein CSAPLRNEQFF.

The chain carries TRBV7-3 and TRBJ1-2; 8 positions match TRBD1. V lost 2 bases to trimming and J lost 7 bases; unmatched junction nucleotides: 9. The CDR3 contains 15 residues. The germline gives CDR1 SGHTA, CDR2 FQGTGA. Here the CDR3 DNA reads TGTGCCAGCAGCTTATCCGGACAGGGTCCCTCTGGCTACACCTTC. Amino acids: CASSLSGQGPSGYTF.

The chain has TRBV7-9 and TRBJ1-2; D remains unclear. Germline V CDR1 and CDR2: SEHNR, FQNEAQ (reference sequence). The CDR3 runs to 13 residues. With 1 base removed from V and 4 bases from J, the gap between germline ends came to 7 bases. The CDR3 region is CASSLETSYGYTF. The CDR3 coding sequence is TGTGCCAGCAGCTTAGAGACTTCCTATGGCTACACCTTC.

V and J are TRBV24-1 and TRBJ2-1; the match to TRBD1 covers 8 bases. CDR3 size: 14 residues. In germline, CDR1 is KGHDR, CDR2 SFDVKD. With 4 bases clipped from V and 8 bases from J, the junction kept 6 bases outside the gene matches. CDR3 region: CATSDRTGSDEQFF. CDR3 nucleotides: TGTGCCACCAGTGACCGGACAGGGTCGGATGAGCAGTTCTTC.

The chain uses TRBV25-1 and TRBJ1-1; the D gene is possibly TRBD1 (6 bases). V was trimmed by 4 bases and J by 1 base, leaving 10 bases between them. The CDR3 consists of 14 residues. Germline CDR1 MGHDK, CDR2 SYGVNS. The CDR3 region has the DNA TGTGCCAGCAGTGCAACGACAGGGAACACTGAAGCTTTCTTT. Its translation: CASSATTGNTEAFF.

This clone was detected only once. V gene TRBV7-9 combines with J gene TRBJ2-7; D is uncertain. In germline, CDR1 is SEHNR, CDR2 FQNEAQ (reference sequence). The V end lost 1 base, the J end lost 1 base, and 8 bases lay between the germline ends. This CDR3 contains 14 residues. The CDR3, as DNA: TGTGCCAGCAGCTTAGGGCATTCTTCCTACGAGCAGTACTTC. This encodes CASSLGHSSYEQYF.

The rearrangement links TRBV18 to TRBJ2-7; D is perhaps TRBD2 (5 bases). The CDR3 consists of 14 residues. The V gene lost 2 bases and the J gene lost 0 bases, with 8 bases spanning the gap. Per germline, CDR1 KGHSH and CDR2 LQKENI. The CDR3: CASSPSGPSYEQYF. The CDR3 DNA sequence: TGTGCCAGCTCACCAAGCGGCCCCTCCTACGAGCAGTACTTC. Drawing the rest from reference TRBV18 and TRBJ2-7, the complete variable domain is NAGVMQNPRHLVRRRGQEARLRCSPMKGHSHVYWYRQLPEEGLKFMVYLQKENIIDESGMPKERFSAEFPKEGPSILRIQQVVRGDSAAYFCASSPSGPSYEQYFGPGTRLTVT.

V and J are TRBV19 and TRBJ2-3; no reliable D call. V shed 5 bases and J shed 1 base, with 10 bases lying between them. Germline CDR1 reads LNHDA; CDR2 reads SQIVND (reference sequence). The CDR3 runs to 14 residues. In DNA form, the CDR3 reads TGTGCCAGTAGTCCCCGGTCTGGCACAGATACGCAGTATTTT. This gives the protein CASSPRSGTDTQYF.

The V and J genes are TRBV7-6 and TRBJ2-2; the match to TRBD2 covers 14 bases. J was trimmed by 4 bases and V by 1 base; bases with no gene match: 5. Germline lookup yields CDR1 SGHVS and CDR2 FNYEAQ. The CDR3 has 18 amino acids. In nucleotides, the CDR3 is TGTGCCAGCAGCTTAGGGGGACTAGCGGGAGACGGCACCGGGGAGCTGTTTTTT. Its translation is CASSLGGLAGDGTGELFF.

This chain uses TRBV13 with TRBJ2-1; D possibly corresponds to TRBD1 (6 bases). The V end lost 1 base, the J end lost 15 bases, and 10 bases lay between the germline ends. The CDR3 spans 11 residues. Germline V gives CDR1 PRHDT, CDR2 FYEKMQ (reference sequence). CDR3 sequence reads: CASSLEQGPFF. The DNA for the CDR3 is TGTGCCAGCAGCTTAGAACAGGGCCCGTTCTTC.

The chain carries TRBV27 and TRBJ2-7, with 7 bases lining up with TRBD1. This CDR3 contains 15 residues. Germline-derived CDR1 and CDR2 are MNHEY and SMNVEV (reference sequence). Trimming took 6 bases from V and 2 from J; bases not matched to a gene: 10. CDR3 region: CASSSRGDRAYEQYF. CDR3 DNA sequence: TGTGCCAGCAGCTCCCGAGGGGACAGAGCCTACGAGCAGTACTTC.

The chain employs TRBV7-2 and TRBJ2-2; 9 bases fit TRBD2. V gave up 2 bases and J gave up 4 bases; unmatched junction bases: 8. This CDR3 contains 17 residues. Germline V gene lookup returns CDR1 SGHTA and CDR2 FQGNSA. In DNA form, the CDR3 reads TGTGCCAGCAGCTTATTCGCGGGAGGGCCCGGCACCGGGGAGCTGTTTTTT. This encodes CASSLFAGGPGTGELFF.

The CDR3 sequence is CSVEKGAGGGYGYTF. In nucleotides, the CDR3 is TGCAGCGTTGAAAAGGGGGCAGGGGGAGGATACGGCTACACCTTC. The chain has TRBV29-1 and TRBJ1-2; 7 bases map to TRBD1. The CDR3 contains 15 residues. Germline CDR1 and CDR2: SQVTM and ANQGSEA. With V trimmed by 2 bases and J by 8 bases, 14 bases remained unmatched. The whole variable domain, filled in from reference TRBV29-1 and TRBJ1-2, reads SAVISQKPSRDICQRGTSLTIQCQVDSQVTMMFWYRQQPGQSLTLIATANQGSEATYESGFVIDKFPISRPNLTFSTLTVSNMSPEDSSIYLCSVEKGAGGGYGYTFGSGTRLTVV.

The chain's CDR3 is CASSITSGSWRDTQYF. The CDR3 nucleotides read TGTGCCAGTAGTATTACTAGCGGGAGTTGGAGGGATACGCAGTATTTT. J is TRBJ2-3 and V is TRBV19; 11 nucleotides align to TRBD2. The ends lost 3 bases at V and 6 bases at J; junction bases unmatched: 8. The CDR3 loop spans 16 amino acids. Germline loops: CDR1 LNHDA, CDR2 SQIVND (reference sequence).

In its sample, this clone was seen once. This chain links TRBV14 with TRBJ1-2, with unresolved D. The CDR3 has 13 residues. Trimming left V 1 base short and J 7 bases short, with 10 bases between. Germline assignment: CDR1 SGHDN and CDR2 FVKESK. The CDR3 is CASSQARDVGYTF. The CDR3, as DNA: TGTGCCAGCAGCCAAGCGAGGGATGTTGGCTACACCTTC.

The genes are TRBV12-3 or TRBV12-4 and TRBJ2-7; possible D gene TRBD1, 6 bases. V gave up 6 bases and J gave up 3 bases, with 12 bases separating them. CDR3 size: 13 residues. CDR3 sequence: CASRRQESYEQYF. CDR3 DNA: TGTGCCAGCAGGAGACAGGAGAGCTACGAGCAGTACTTC.

In its sample, this clone was seen a few times. V gene TRBV9 combines with J gene TRBJ1-5; 12 bases are shared with TRBD1. J was trimmed by 7 bases and V by 3 bases; bases with no gene match: 11. Germline CDR1 is SGDLS and CDR2 is YYNGEE. The CDR3 consists of 17 residues. For the CDR3, the DNA is TGTGCCAGCAGCGCCGGCGTGGGACAGGGGGCCGGGCAGCCCCAGCATTTT. This translates into CASSAGVGQGAGQPQHF.

In this sample, this clone turned up once. This chain uses TRBV28 with TRBJ2-7; 9 bases align to TRBD1. The CDR3 totals 14 residues. V was clipped by 3 bases and J by 3 bases; unmatched bases: 3. The germline V gene encodes CDR1 MDHEN and CDR2 SYDVKM. The CDR3 DNA follows: TGTGCCAGCAGTTTGCCGGGACAGGGCTACGAGCAGTACTTC. This codes for CASSLPGQGYEQYF.

This sequence joins TRBV19 and TRBJ1-5; D is possibly TRBD1 (6 bases). Germline CDR1 is LNHDA and CDR2 is SQIVND (reference sequence). This CDR3 is built from 14 residues. V dropped 4 bases and J dropped 7 bases, with 14 bases sitting between them. CDR3 residues: CASSTTKGDQPQHF. CDR3 nucleotide sequence: TGTGCCAGTAGTACAACTAAGGGGGACCAGCCCCAGCATTTT.